The 19 T cell receptor beta chains below were found in one sample sequenced in a study of CD8 T cells in ankylosing spondylitis. TCRdb processed the 5' RACE reads anew with MiXCR; each CDR3 protein has one entry. The sample holds a few hundred thousand distinct CDR3 sequences; 11% are singletons and the top ten take more than 7%. Sequenced: blood, either unsorted or a sorted T cell fraction (not recorded which). The receptors stem from a female donor with ankylosing spondylitis or in good health (not recorded which).

The table lists this clonotype with a few counts. V and J are TRBV5-1 and TRBJ2-2; the D is unclear. This CDR3 has 14 amino acids. The V gene lost 0 bases and the J gene lost 4 bases, with 7 bases spanning the gap. Germline V gene lookup returns CDR1 SGHRS and CDR2 YFSETQ. The CDR3 is CASSLDGSTGELFF. The DNA for the CDR3 is TGCGCCAGCAGCTTGGACGGGTCCACCGGGGAGCTGTTTTTT.

This clonotype was counted ten times or more. The chain is built from TRBV27 and TRBJ2-7; 7 bases are a match to TRBD1. Per the germline V gene, CDR1 is MNHEY and CDR2 is SMNVEV (reference sequence). The V and J ends lost 3 bases and 8 bases, in that order; junction bases with no gene match: 7. The CDR3 contains 13 residues. The DNA of the CDR3 is TGTGCCAGCAGTTTCCGTGACAGGGCTAAGCAGTACTTC. Encoded protein: CASSFRDRAKQYF.

This clonotype was found a few times. The V and J genes are TRBV3-1 and TRBJ2-7; D unresolved. The CDR3 consists of 13 residues. V was cut by 4 bases and J by 5 bases, with 12 bases left in between. CDR1 is LGHDT and CDR2 is YNNKEL in the germline V gene (reference sequence). This chain's CDR3 is CASSRAPPNEQYF. CDR3 in DNA: TGTGCCAGCAGCCGGGCTCCACCCAACGAGCAGTACTTC.

The chain recombines TRBV11-2 with TRBJ1-4; D might be TRBD1 (5 bases). Germline assignment: CDR1 SGHAT and CDR2 FQNNGV. CDR3 length: 15 amino acids. Trimming pared 6 bases from V and 4 bases from J, leaving 15 bases between. As DNA, the CDR3 is TGTGCCAGCAGGGGTAGTGAAGGGGTTAATGAAAAACTGTTTTTT. This codes for CASRGSEGVNEKLFF.

This clonotype has at least ten counts. CDR3 region: CASSLADGSYNEQFF. The CDR3 region has the DNA TGCGCCAGCAGCTTGGCCGATGGGTCCTACAATGAGCAGTTCTTC. V and J are TRBV5-1 and TRBJ2-1, with D uncertain. The germline gives CDR1 SGHRS, CDR2 YFSETQ. CDR3 size: 15 residues. The V end was cut by 0 bases, the J end by 1 base, with 8 bases between. Supplemented by reference TRBV5-1 and TRBJ2-1, the full variable domain reads KAGVTQTPRYLIKTRGQQVTLSCSPISGHRSVSWYQQTPGQGLQFLFEYFSETQRNKGNFPGRFSGRQFSNSRSEMNVSTLELGDSALYLCASSLADGSYNEQFFGPGTRLTVL.

In this sample, this clonotype turned up many times. CDR3 in DNA: TGCGCCAGCAAACTAGCGGGACTCTACAATGAGCAGTTCTTC. It codes for CASKLAGLYNEQFF. J is TRBJ2-1 and V is TRBV10-2, with TRBD2 identical over 10 bases. CDR1 and CDR2 (germline): WSHSY, SAAADI. V was clipped by 7 bases and J by 3 bases; unmatched bases: 3. CDR3 length: 14 amino acids.

This clonotype was recorded at least ten times. The chain recombines TRBV29-1 with TRBJ2-7; D is uncertain. The CDR3 is 11 amino acids. V shed 2 bases and J shed 9 bases, with 11 bases lying between them. Per germline, CDR1 SQVTM and CDR2 ANQGSEA. The CDR3 nucleotides read TGCAGCGTTGAATGGGCAGGCGGGCAGTACTTC. Residues: CSVEWAGGQYF.

This clonotype occurred many times. This chain links TRBV12-3 or TRBV12-4 with TRBJ1-4, with a weak D call TRBD1 (6 bases). V was cut by 6 bases and J by 7 bases, with 15 bases left in between. The CDR3 is 14 amino acids. CDR3 region: CASSLRQVREKLFF. The CDR3 nucleotides read TGTGCCAGCAGCTTAAGACAGGTCCGTGAAAAACTGTTTTTT.

This clonotype was counted a few times. The chain joins TRBV7-2 to TRBJ2-1; 16 bases align to TRBD2. The CDR3 length is 16 residues. The V gene end was trimmed by 1 base and the J gene end by 9 bases; junction bases not matched to a gene: 3. In germline, CDR1 is SGHTA, CDR2 FQGNSA. CDR3 sequence reads: CASSLVGTSGRVEQFF. The CDR3 bases are TGTGCCAGCAGCTTAGTCGGGACTAGCGGGAGGGTTGAGCAGTTCTTC.

This clonotype was recorded at least ten times. The chain links TRBV9 to TRBJ2-1, with unresolved D. The ends were cut back, 0 bases at V and 12 bases at J, with 13 bases in the middle. Germline loops: CDR1 SGDLS, CDR2 YYNGEE. The CDR3 totals 13 residues. This CDR3 reads CASSVAASVAQFF. In nucleotides, the CDR3 is TGTGCCAGCAGCGTAGCGGCGTCCGTTGCGCAGTTCTTC.

The chain combines TRBV7-8 with TRBJ1-2; no definite D call. The CDR3 totals 11 residues. V shed 3 bases and J shed 13 bases, with 12 bases lying between them. Germline lookup yields CDR1 SGHVS and CDR2 FQNEAQ. The CDR3 DNA follows: TGTGCCAGCAGCTTGGGGAGACTCACCACCTTC. It translates to CASSLGRLTTF.

The CDR3, as DNA: TGCAGTGCTAGAGACAGGGGCGGGTACGAGCAGTACTTC. It translates to CSARDRGGYEQYF. V is TRBV20-1 and J is TRBJ2-7; D may be TRBD1 (6 bases). Trimming cost V 0 bases and J 4 bases, with 10 bases left between them. Germline CDR1 reads DFQATT; CDR2 reads SNEGSKA (reference sequence). The CDR3 extends over 13 amino acids.

Concerning this clonotype itself: A much larger clone differs by one base, so this may be a read error. The genes are TRBV24-1 and TRBJ2-3, with TRBD1 matching 7 bases. Germline values: CDR1 KGHDR, CDR2 SFDVKD. The V and J ends lost 5 bases and 1 base, in that order; junction bases with no gene match: 2. The CDR3 loop spans 14 amino acids. CDR3 loop: CATSVGQGTDTQYF. Here the CDR3 DNA reads TGTGCCACCAGTGTCGGACAGGGCACAGATACGCAGTATTTT.

This clonotype was counted ten times or more. V and J are TRBV4-3 and TRBJ2-7, with D possibly matching TRBD2 (5 bases). The CDR3 consists of 13 residues. The V and J ends lost 5 bases and 4 bases respectively, with 12 bases between them. From germline, CDR1 is LGHNA and CDR2 YSLEER. The CDR3 coding sequence is TGCGCCAGCAGCTCCCAGAGGGCTTACGAGCAGTACTTC. Its protein product is CASSSQRAYEQYF.

The gene calls are TRBV5-5 and TRBJ2-7, with D possibly TRBD1 on 5 matching bases. V was shortened by 4 bases and J by 6 bases, with 23 bases between the two germline ends. CDR3 length equals 16 residues. Looked up from germline, CDR1 is SGHKS and CDR2 is YYEKEE (reference sequence). The CDR3 DNA follows: TGTGCCAGCAGCGGCCTAGGGCAGGGTAACCAACTCGAGCAGTACTTC. It translates to CASSGLGQGNQLEQYF.

Notes on this clonotype: A read error is possible here, since a much larger clone lies one base away. The chain combines TRBV5-1 with TRBJ2-1; 9 positions match TRBD2. Germline CDR1 reads SGHRS; CDR2 reads YFSETQ. CDR3 size: 15 residues. CDR3 sequence (DNA): TGCGCCAGCACCCCACTAGCGGGCCAAGGCAATGAGCAGCTCTTC. Translating gives CASTPLAGQGNEQLF.

This clonotype came up many times. The chain employs TRBV12-3 or TRBV12-4 and TRBJ1-4; D ambiguous. V was shortened by 7 bases and J by 8 bases, with 11 bases between the two germline ends. The CDR3 consists of 12 residues. This CDR3 reads CASKRTGEKLFF. The CDR3 DNA is TGTGCCAGCAAGAGGACGGGGGAAAAACTGTTTTTT.

J is TRBJ2-1 and V is TRBV11-2; 7 nucleotides agree with TRBD2. Germline V CDR1 and CDR2: SGHAT, FQNNGV. The junction had 8 bases not matched to a gene; V was cut back by 8 bases and J by 7 bases. CDR3 length: 13 residues. CDR3: CASEAGVGNEQFF. The CDR3 region has the DNA TGTGCCAGCGAGGCGGGAGTAGGTAATGAGCAGTTCTTC.

The rearrangement uses TRBV9 and TRBJ2-7, with D hard to call. Trimming took off 0 bases at V and 1 base at J, with 8 bases between the two ends. The CDR3 extends over 14 amino acids. Germline V lookup: CDR1 SGDLS, CDR2 YYNGEE. The CDR3 spells CASSVGSTSYEQYF. CDR3 nucleotide sequence: TGTGCCAGCAGCGTAGGAAGTACGTCCTACGAGCAGTACTTC. Complete variable domain (other parts from reference TRBV9 and TRBJ2-7): DSGVTQTPKHLITATGQRVTLRCSPRSGDLSVYWYQQSLDQGLQFLIQYYNGEERAKGNILERFSAQQFPDLHSELNLSSLELGDSALYFCASSVGSTSYEQYFGPGTRLTVT.